The clone carrying this T cell receptor beta chain showed up just a few times. Its antigen remains unidentified. This record belongs to a study of T-cell reconstitution after alpha-beta-depleted transplantation in children. A library of TCRbeta sequences, prepared with unique molecular identifiers, was generated. TCRdb fed the PCR reads into MiXCR, producing one record per CDR3 protein. The table shows about 200,000 distinct CDR3 sequences, with around 7% occurring only once. The V gene's germline CDR1 is SGHTA and CDR2 FQGNSA. Trimming pared 5 bases from V and 10 bases from J, leaving 15 bases between. CDR3 length equals 14 residues. Study conclusions and caveats: Alpha-beta T cells about two months after transplant reportedly derived from several hundred expanded graft clones. From newly produced T cells came most of the T-cell counts and diversity one year after transplant.

This specimen consisted of PBMCs, obtained before TCRalphabeta/CD19-depleted stem cell transplant. This chain uses TRBV7-2 with TRBJ1-6; tentatively, D is TRBD1 (5 bases). This clonotype was obtained from a boy aged 2 to 10 with acute lymphoblastic leukemia, due to receive a stem cell transplant. Here the CDR3 reads CASSLGLPGSPLHF. The CDR3 DNA sequence: TGTGCCAGCAGCCTGGGACTCCCAGGATCACCCCTCCACTTT.